A single sample gave rise to the 27 T cell receptor delta chains below, sequenced in a study of γδ T cells in repeated Plasmodium falciparum infection. Bulk repertoires came from Vgamma9/Vdelta2+ or Vdelta2-negative gammadelta T cells flow-sorted from PBMC. TCRdb re-processed the multiplex PCR reads using CATT. The data show tens of thousands of delta-chain clones, more than 1.4% seen once. Sequenced sample: gamma-delta T cells from blood. The receptors were gathered from a pool of human donors (malaria-infected and uninfected, not separated).

Concerning this clone itself: A much larger clone differs by one base, so this may be a read error. J is TRDJ1 and V is TRDV1; TRDD3 aligns across 13 bases. The J gene was not available in TCRdb and was assigned here by matching the DNA to germline segments. Trimming took 3 bases from V and 4 from J; bases not matched to a gene: 20. Germline CDR1 reads TSWWSYY; CDR2 reads QGS. This CDR3 comprises 21 residues. The CDR3 here is CALGDIYFPHWGIRGDDKLIF. The CDR3 nucleotides are TGTGCTCTTGGGGATATCTACTTCCCACACTGGGGGATACGGGGAGACGATAAACTCATCTTT.

The sample holds a few counts of this clone. This probably arose from a read error, given a far larger clone one base away. Other DNA sequences in the same sample also yield this CDR3. The V gene is TRDV2, the J gene TRDJ1; a possible D gene is TRDD3 (5 bases). Because TCRdb records no J gene, it was assigned here through a match of the DNA to germline. There are 16 residues in the CDR3. Germline V CDR1 and CDR2: GEAIGNYY, EKD. Trimming stripped 0 bases from V and 1 base from J, with 14 bases between. The CDR3: CACDTLGDTSTDKLIF. CDR3 DNA sequence: TGTGCCTGTGACACCCTGGGAGATACTTCCACCGATAAACTCATCTTT.

On this clone itself: TCRdb attributes to this sequence the protein of a much larger clone, which differs from the DNA translation at residue 3; a read error is likely, and the protein displayed is translated from the DNA. The rearrangement links TRDV1 to TRDJ1; 7 positions match TRDD3. Matching the DNA to germline supplied the J gene, which TCRdb does not give. Germline CDR1 reads TSWWSYY; CDR2 reads QGS. The CDR3 has 21 amino acids. CDR3 nucleotides: TGTGCTCCTGGGGAACGCCGGTACTGGGGATCCGTTACGTTGTACACCGATAAACTCATCTTT. The encoded protein is CAPGERRYWGSVTLYTDKLIF.

For this clone: With a far larger clone one base away, a read error is the likely cause. Other DNA sequences in the same sample also yield this CDR3. The CDR3 region is CAYRSGDETGSYVGKGLIF. CDR3 coding DNA: TGTGCTTATAGGAGCGGCGATGAAACGGGTTCCTACGTGGGAAAGGGGCTCATCTTT. No call exists for the J gene, whereas the V gene is TRAV38-2/DV8; the DNA was not compared with TRDD3, the D call given in the table. The CDR3 has 19 residues. CDR1 is TSESDYY, CDR2 QEAYKQQN, per germline.

For this clone: TCRdb lists the protein of a much larger clone for this DNA, which differs at residue 3, so this is likely a read error; the protein given here is translated from the DNA itself. The chain is built from TRDV1 and TRDJ1; TRDD3 agrees at 7 bases. Germline V gene lookup returns CDR1 TSWWSYY and CDR2 QGS. CDR3 size: 19 residues. The CDR3 DNA sequence: TGTGCTCGTGGGGAACCCCACTCTTCCCCGAGGGGTGGGGGAATGGAACTCATCTTT. Amino acid sequence: CARGEPHSSPRGGGMELIF.

A few counts support this clone. The translation of this DNA and the TCRdb protein of a much larger clone differ at residue 10, probably owing to a read error; the protein shown here is translated from the DNA. The rearrangement links TRDV3 to TRDJ1; tentative D call: TRDD3 (5 bases). The CDR3 loop spans 14 amino acids. Per germline, CDR1 TVYSNPD and CDR2 GDNSRS (reference sequence). DNA of the CDR3: TGTGCCTCCCAGGGGGGTTTGTACACCAATAAACTCATCTTT. It yields the protein CASQGGLYTNKLIF. Based on the CDR3 plus reference TRDV3 and TRDJ1, the full variable domain is CDKVTQSSPDQTVASGSEVVLLCTYDTVYSNPDLFWYRIRPDYSFQFVFYGDNSRSEGADFTQGRFSVKHILTQKAFHLVISPVRTEDSATYYCASQGGLYTNKLIFGKGTRVTVEP.

On this clone itself: TCRdb's listed protein matches a much larger clone and diverges from this DNA's translation at residue 8, likely through a read error; the protein shown comes from the DNA. V usage is TRDV1 and J usage is TRDJ1; 11 bases are a match to TRDD3. The J gene, not given by TCRdb, was assigned here from a germline match of the nucleotide sequence. This CDR3 contains 19 residues. The V gene end was trimmed by 3 bases and the J gene end by 0 bases; junction bases not matched to a gene: 12. Germline V lookup: CDR1 TSWWSYY, CDR2 QGS. CDR3 coding DNA: TGTGCTCTTGGGGACCTGTCACCCTCTGGGGGATACTACACCGATAAACTCATCTTT. Residues: CALGDLSPSGGYYTDKLIF.

This clone turned up a few times. This is likely an artifact of a read error, given a far larger clone one base away. Other DNA sequences within the sample encode an identical CDR3. The genes are TRDV1 and TRDJ1, with 10 bases matching TRDD3. Per the germline V gene, CDR1 is TSWWSYY and CDR2 is QGS. CDR3 length equals 22 residues. V trimming: 0 bases; J trimming: 0 bases; junction bases outside the gene matches: 19. The CDR3 region is CALGELGPLKVLGDPNTDKLIF. DNA of the CDR3: TGTGCTCTTGGGGAACTTGGCCCTCTCAAGGTACTGGGGGATCCGAACACCGATAAACTCATCTTT.

This clone was observed a few times. This chain connects TRDV1 to TRDJ1; 12 positions match TRDD3. The J gene was not available in TCRdb and was assigned here by matching the DNA to germline segments. The ends lost 6 bases at V and 0 bases at J; junction bases unmatched: 8. Looked up from germline, CDR1 is TSWWSYY and CDR2 is QGS. The CDR3 loop spans 17 amino acids. In nucleotides, the CDR3 is TGTGCTCTTGGAATTATCTGGGGGATACGTTACACCGATAAACTCATCTTT. This sequence encodes CALGIIWGIRYTDKLIF.

This clone was counted between two and nine times. A single base is all that separates this from a far larger clone, so a read error is likely. Other DNA variants within this sample encode the same CDR3. V and J are TRDV1 and TRDJ1; D gene ambiguous. This CDR3 comprises 12 residues. Germline V gene lookup returns CDR1 TSWWSYY and CDR2 QGS. CDR3 protein: CALGEYTDKLIF. DNA of the CDR3: TGTGCTCTTGGGGAATACACCGACAAACTCATCTTT.

This clone has a handful of counts. The TCRdb protein, from a much larger clone, departs from this DNA's translation at residue 6, likely by read error; the protein shown derives from the DNA. The chain links TRDV1 to TRDJ1, with D hard to call. The J gene was not available in TCRdb and was assigned here by matching the DNA to germline segments. V lost 9 bases to trimming and J lost 0 bases, with 23 bases between them. Per germline, CDR1 TSWWSYY and CDR2 QGS. The CDR3 is 17 amino acids. The CDR3 bases are TGTGCTCTCCGGTGGGCGTCCACGAAAAAGTACACCGATAAACTCATCTTT. Translation: CALRWASTKKYTDKLIF.

About this clone itself: Germline and junction disagree at one end, which may indicate a read error. At the DNA level, this CDR3 is encoded by other sequences in the same sample as well. The chain employs TRDV1 and TRDJ1; no clear D gene. The CDR3 sequence is 16 residues long. Germline CDR1 and CDR2: TSWWSYY and QGS. CDR3 nucleotide sequence: TGTGCCCTTGGAGAACGGGGCTTCTCGGGGACCGATAAACTCATCTTT. As protein: CALGERGFSGTDKLIF.

This clone has more than one count but fewer than ten. TCRdb lists the protein of a much larger clone for this DNA, which differs at residue 21, so this is likely a read error; the protein given here is translated from the DNA itself. The chain joins TRDV1 to TRDJ1; 13 positions match TRDD3. The CDR3 has 22 residues. Germline lookup yields CDR1 TSWWSYY and CDR2 QGS. The CDR3 region has the DNA TGTGCTCTTGGGGAACTGGGATCAAGTCGTACTGGGGGATACGTCGACACCGATAAACTCACCTTT. Translating gives CALGELGSSRTGGYVDTDKLTF.

This clone was seen more than once but under ten times. Only one base separates this from a far larger clonotype, so it likely reflects a read error. At the DNA level, this CDR3 is encoded by other sequences in the same sample as well. This CDR3 is CACDTGVATLGTSTDKLIF. In DNA form, the CDR3 reads TGTGCCTGTGACACCGGCGTAGCTACCCTGGGGACCTCCACCGATAAGCTCATCTTT. The V gene call is TRDV2, and the J gene call is absent; TRDD3, the table's D call, lacks a check against the DNA. Germline CDR1 and CDR2: GEAIGNYY and EKD. CDR3 length equals 19 residues.

This clone was observed a handful of times. TCRdb's protein, taken from a much larger clone, differs from this DNA's translation at residue 7, likely owing to a read error; the protein displayed comes from the DNA. This chain uses TRDV1 with TRDJ1; 13 nucleotides line up with TRDD3. Matching the DNA to germline supplied the J gene, which TCRdb does not give. Germline V lookup: CDR1 TSWWSYY, CDR2 QGS. The length of the CDR3 is 25 residues. Unmatched junction bases numbered 25, after V lost 0 bases and J lost 0 bases. The CDR3 loop reads CALGELGFPNGLYWGIRPDTDKLIF. The CDR3 coding sequence is TGTGCTCTTGGGGAACTCGGTTTCCCGAATGGCCTGTACTGGGGGATACGGCCGGACACCGATAAACTCATCTTT.

This clone was picked up a small number of times. TCRdb's listed protein matches a much larger clone and diverges from this DNA's translation at residue 14, likely through a read error; the protein shown comes from the DNA. No call exists for the J gene, whereas the V gene is TRDV1. The CDR3 consists of 15 residues. Germline CDR1 and CDR2: TSWWSYY and QGS. The chain's CDR3 is CALGLSPTATVKLTF. Here the CDR3 DNA reads TGTGCTCTTGGGCTTAGCCCCACCGCCACCGTCAAACTCACCTTT.

A few counts support this clone. This sequence joins TRDV1 and TRDJ1, with TRDD3 matching over 9 bases. Trimming took 3 bases from V and 0 from J; bases not matched to a gene: 23. CDR3 length: 22 residues. Germline V gene lookup returns CDR1 TSWWSYY and CDR2 QGS. The chain's CDR3 is CALGETTWEASYWGRYTDKLIF. CDR3 bases: TGTGCTCTTGGGGAGACCACTTGGGAGGCTTCGTACTGGGGGAGGTACACCGATAAACTCATCTTT.

This clone was seen a handful of times. TCRdb lists the protein of a much larger clone for this DNA, which differs at residue 14, so this is likely a read error; the protein given here is translated from the DNA itself. This chain links TRDV1 with TRDJ1; 7 bases line up with TRDD3. The J gene, not given by TCRdb, was assigned here from a germline match of the nucleotide sequence. The CDR3 contains 19 residues. CDR1 is TSWWSYY, CDR2 QGS, per germline. The junction had 21 bases not matched to a gene; V was cut back by 4 bases and J by 4 bases. The CDR3 DNA reads as TGTGCTCTTGGGGGATTCGATAACTACGTACTGGGGCATGTCGATAAACTCATCTTT. As protein: CALGGFDNYVLGHVDKLIF.

This clone was found a few times. The translation of this DNA and the TCRdb protein of a much larger clone differ at residue 8, probably owing to a read error; the protein shown here is translated from the DNA. V is TRDV2 and J is TRDJ1; 12 nucleotides line up with TRDD3. The J gene, absent from TCRdb, was called here by matching the DNA to germline. This CDR3 is 19 amino acids long. Germline-derived CDR1 and CDR2 are GEAIGNYY and EKD. The CDR3 reads CACDTVPPLGDTGTGKLIF. CDR3 nucleotide sequence: TGTGCCTGTGACACCGTTCCCCCACTGGGGGATACAGGCACCGGTAAACTCATCTTT.

This clone was detected a few times. This likely stems from a read error, as it lies one base from a far larger clone. Other DNA sequences of this sample code for an identical CDR3. The chain links TRDV1 to TRDJ1; TRDD3 agrees at 10 bases. Germline matching of the DNA provided the J gene here, since TCRdb leaves it blank. Germline V gene lookup returns CDR1 TSWWSYY and CDR2 QGS. There are 21 residues in the CDR3. J lost 0 bases, V lost 5 bases, and 21 bases had no gene match. The DNA of the CDR3 is TGTGCTCTTGGGAACGTCCCCACGCTGGGGGATAGGGGACTGTACACCGATAAACTCATCTTT. This translates into CALGNVPTLGDRGLYTDKLIF.

Notes on this clone: The TCRdb protein comes from a much larger clone and disagrees with this DNA's translation at residue 9, likely due to a read error; the protein given here is derived from the DNA. This sequence joins TRDV3 and TRDJ1, with a weak D call TRDD3 (6 bases). Germline V gene data show CDR1 as TVYSNPD and CDR2 as GDNSRS (reference sequence). This CDR3 has 16 amino acids. V was shortened by 5 bases and J by 4 bases, with 26 bases between the two germline ends. Here the CDR3 reads CAPQTRYWAISDKLIF. The CDR3 DNA is TGTGCCCCTCAAACTAGGTACTGGGCGATAAGCGATAAACTCATCTTT.

In this sample, this clone turned up many times. The amino acid sequence in TCRdb belongs to a much larger clone and departs from this DNA's translation at residue 13, likely a sequencing read error; the sequence shown is translated from the DNA. The chain has TRDV1 and TRDJ1; a possible D gene is TRDD3 (6 bases). This CDR3 contains 19 residues. V lost 7 bases and J lost 1, with 28 bases in between. CDR1 TSWWSYY and CDR2 QGS come from the germline V gene. The CDR3 DNA is TGTGCTCTTGTGCTCTTCCCCCTCGCGGGGGGAGCGGCCACCGATAAACTCATCTTT. The encoded protein is CALVLFPLAGGAATDKLIF.

This clone was seen more than once but under ten times. This DNA's translation and the protein TCRdb lists, from a much larger clone, do not match at residue 14, likely due to a read error; the protein shown is translated from the DNA. For the CDR3, the DNA is TGTGCCTGTGGCAAACACTTCCTAATGAGGGGGATACGCCCCCGGGGTTGCACCGATAAACTCATCTTT. It specifies CACGKHFLMRGIRPRGCTDKLIF. The J gene is TRDJ1, the V gene TRDV2; 10 bases line up with TRDD3. In the absence of a J gene in TCRdb, the DNA was matched to germline to assign it here. Looked up from germline, CDR1 is GEAIGNYY and CDR2 is EKD. V lost 5 bases and J lost 1; bases outside the gene matches: 30. CDR3 length: 23 residues.

This clone was found a few times. TCRdb has a much larger clone's protein, which differs at residue 11 from the translation of this DNA, likely because of a read error; what is shown is the protein translated from the DNA. The rearrangement links TRDV1 to TRDJ1; possibly TRDD3 for D (6 bases). Matching the DNA to germline supplied the J gene, which TCRdb does not give. The V gene lost 0 bases and the J gene lost 4 bases, with 15 bases spanning the gap. In germline, CDR1 is TSWWSYY, CDR2 QGS. The CDR3 length is 16 residues. The CDR3 reads CALGELGHRGNDKLIF. CDR3 in DNA: TGTGCTCTTGGGGAACTAGGACACCGGGGGAACGATAAACTCATCTTT.

Remarks on this clone: TCRdb's protein for this DNA is that of a much larger clone and differs from the translation at residue 16, likely a read error; the protein shown is the DNA translation. The chain couples TRDV1 to TRDJ1; possibly TRDD2 or TRDD3 for D (7 bases each). TCRdb leaves out the J gene; it was filled in here by matching the DNA to germline. This CDR3 contains 23 residues. V was trimmed by 1 base and J by 4 bases, leaving 37 bases between them. CDR1 is TSWWSYY and CDR2 is QGS in the germline V gene. As DNA, the CDR3 is TGTGCTCTTGGGGAACCCGGGGGATTTCCTACTGGATTCGTTGGTGAGGGGTTCGATAAACTCATCTTT. Translation gives CALGEPGGFPTGFVGEGFDKLIF.

This clone was observed a few times. The protein recorded in TCRdb matches a much larger clone and deviates from this DNA's translation at residue 11, suggesting a read error; the protein here is obtained by translating the DNA. The rearrangement uses TRDV2 and TRDJ2; TRDD3 matches 10 bases. Assignment of the J gene here rests on matching the DNA to germline, because TCRdb gives none. Germline CDR1 GEAIGNYY, CDR2 EKD. This CDR3 region has 15 residues. In DNA form, the CDR3 reads TGTGCCTGTGACATACTGGGGGATTTGACAGAACAACTCTTCTTT. Amino acid sequence: CACDILGDLTEQLFF.

This clone has just a few counts. The protein that TCRdb holds for this DNA derives from a much larger clone and differs from the translated DNA at residue 12, which likely indicates a read error; the protein shown here is translated from the DNA. The rearrangement links TRDV2 to TRDJ1, with 10 bases identical to TRDD3. Germline V CDR1 and CDR2: GEAIGNYY, EKD. This CDR3 spans 19 amino acids. The V and J ends lost 0 bases and 0 bases, in that order; junction bases with no gene match: 12. The CDR3 nucleotides read TGTGCCTGTGACACCGTGGGAATACTGGGGGATGGGTACACCGATAAACTCATCTTT. Protein: CACDTVGILGDGYTDKLIF.